The 2 T cell receptor beta chains below come from one sample, sequenced in a study of blood T cells in healthy people across ages (dated by TCRdb to the mid-2010s). The library came from 5' RACE. A second PCR of roughly 7 to 11 cycles was run with a J-beta primer mix and a sample-barcoded 5' primer. TCRdb reran the public reads through fastp at Q25 and MiXCR, keeping productive beta chains. Every CDR3 protein is listed once, alongside the most common genes and DNA of its rows. Counted in this sample were 1,800,000 or so distinct CDR3 sequences; around 42% of them appeared once. The ten largest clones capture 23% of the sample. Source material: blood. Receptors originate from a human donor in good health.

The chain carries TRBV18 and TRBJ2-7, with D maybe TRBD1 (5 bases). The CDR3 contains 13 residues. Trimming left V 0 bases short and J 4 bases short, with 7 bases between. The germline V gene encodes CDR1 KGHSH and CDR2 LQKENI. The CDR3, as DNA: TGTGCCAGCTCACCACCCCAGGGTTACGAGCAGTACTTC. It yields the protein CASSPPQGYEQYF.

The chain carries TRBV2 and TRBJ1-2; no clear D. Trimming cost V 4 bases and J 0 bases, with 27 bases left between them. Germline-derived CDR1 and CDR2 are SNHLY and FYNNEI. This CDR3 has 20 amino acids. The CDR3 is CASSGVFSVGYAGANYGYTF. CDR3 coding DNA: TGTGCCAGCAGTGGGGTCTTTTCGGTAGGCTATGCCGGTGCTAACTATGGCTACACCTTC.